The clone carrying this T cell receptor beta chain was recorded only once. Its antigen is undetermined. The CDR3 contains 17 residues. In germline, CDR1 is KGHSH, CDR2 LQKENI. The V and J ends lost 3 bases and 0 bases respectively, with 16 bases between them. Treatment defined: roughly 18 received Ad26.COV2.S at low or high dose, single or two shots; roughly 5 received placebo; per-sample allocation not given. Samples came from day 63 after the first vaccine or placebo injection. In the vaccine, an Ad26 vector expressed the SARS-CoV-2 spike of the Wuhan strain. This sample was taken from a study of Ad26.COV2.S vaccination and SARS-CoV-2 variants. Findings and limits, study-wide: Reportedly, spike-specific CD8+ and CD4+ T cell responses achieved substantial breadth once vaccination had taken place. Comparability of non-spike TCR breadth was observed across vaccine and placebo recipients.

Using immunoSEQ multiplex PCR, the repertoire was profiled, and TCRdb retains in-frame clones only, with some absent. The sample consists of 350,000 to 400,000 clones, 80% to 90% of them appearing once. This chain links TRBV18 with TRBJ2-3; perhaps TRBD1 as D (7 bases). The starting material was peripheral blood, obtained in a trial of Ad26.COV2.S vaccine versus placebo. The receptor comes from a person aged 18-60 years who received the Ad26.COV2.S COVID-19 vaccine or a placebo. CDR3 sequence: CASSPSRGEKSTDTQYF. The CDR3 nucleotides are TGTGCCAGCTCACCTAGCAGGGGGGAGAAAAGCACAGATACGCAGTATTTT.